This T cell receptor beta chain originates from a study of blood T cell repertoires in COVID-19. For the study at large: Collection of acute and convalescent COVID-19 samples took place in the United States, Italy and Spain. Sources were T cells, B-cell-depleted T cells, or PBMCs; the material itself was cDNA or gDNA.

Trimming shortened V by 3 bases and J by 4 bases, and 9 bases separated the two germline ends. This CDR3 is 13 amino acids long. CDR1 is LNHNV and CDR2 is YYDKDF in the germline V gene (reference sequence). Original analysis: Nucleated cell number was recorded as an estimate derived from reference gene primer amplification. Assay used: immunoSEQ multiplex PCR; TCRdb lists only in-frame clones, some missing. The V and J calls and clone size were taken over from that table, and D and trimming were inferred from the DNA. In the table there are about 65,000 clones, under 95% of which are singletons. The TCR sequence derives from a man in his 60s with acute or convalescent COVID-19. The chain recombines TRBV15 with TRBJ1-2; D not certain. Sequenced material: peripheral blood. The CDR3 is CATSSDFSYGYTF. The CDR3 DNA reads as TGTGCCACCAGCAGCGACTTTAGCTATGGCTACACCTTC.